The 13 T cell receptor beta chains below all came from one sample that was sequenced in a study of shared clonotypes between healthy human individuals. Profiling relied on immunoSEQ multiplex PCR, and the TCRdb table lists in-frame clones only, not all of them. The sample has around 1.1 million clones, around 78% seen once. Sequencing input: memory CD4+ T cells from PBMCs. This sample's subset: CD45RA-negative fraction. All receptors derive from a man between 18 and 29 years old in good health. Some clones in this sample may be carry-over from other donors' samples.

The chain carries TRBV7-2 and TRBJ2-3, with 8 bases matching TRBD2. The germline V gene encodes CDR1 SGHTA and CDR2 FQGNSA. CDR3 length: 16 amino acids. The junction had 4 bases not matched to a gene; V was cut back by 1 base and J by 1 base. DNA for the CDR3: TGTGCCAGCAGCTTAGGGAGCGGGAGTCGCACAGATACGCAGTATTTT. Its protein is CASSLGSGSRTDTQYF.

This chain uses TRBV11-1 with TRBJ2-7; perhaps D is TRBD1 or TRBD2 (5 bases each). This CDR3 is built from 14 residues. V lost 6 bases and J 2 bases, leaving 14 bases between the germline ends. Germline values: CDR1 SGHAT, CDR2 FQDESV (reference sequence). The CDR3 sequence: CASRKNRDAYEQYF. As DNA, the CDR3 is TGTGCCAGCAGAAAAAACCGGGACGCCTACGAGCAGTACTTC.

The J gene is TRBJ2-2, the V gene TRBV5-4; 10 bases agree with TRBD1. With V trimmed by 4 bases and J by 5 bases, 2 bases remained unmatched. CDR3 length equals 14 residues. Germline V gives CDR1 SGHNT, CDR2 YYREEE (reference sequence). CDR3 nucleotides: TGTGCCAGCAGCAGGACAGGGGGAACCGGGGAGCTGTTTTTT. It codes for CASSRTGGTGELFF.

The V and J genes are TRBV18 and TRBJ2-7, with TRBD2 matching over 8 bases. The J segment lost 6 bases and the V segment lost 7 bases, leaving 11 bases of the junction unmatched. Per the germline V gene, CDR1 is KGHSH and CDR2 is LQKENI. The CDR3 has 14 residues. The CDR3 is CASFNQRENGEQYF. Written as DNA, the CDR3 is TGTGCCAGCTTCAATCAGCGGGAGAACGGCGAGCAGTACTTC. The variable domain in full, with the rest retrieved from reference TRBV18 and TRBJ2-7, is NAGVMQNPRHLVRRRGQEARLRCSPMKGHSHVYWYRQLPEEGLKFMVYLQKENIIDESGMPKERFSAEFPKEGPSILRIQQVVRGDSAAYFCASFNQRENGEQYFGPGTRLTVT.

The chain carries TRBV5-4 and TRBJ2-2; 9 bases match TRBD2. This CDR3 has 16 amino acids. J gave up 4 bases and V 0 bases, and 4 bases lay outside the gene matches. Germline V gene sequence: CDR1 SGHNT, CDR2 YYREEE (reference sequence). The CDR3 sequence is CASSLVAGGPTGELFF. CDR3 DNA sequence: TGTGCCAGCAGCTTGGTGGCGGGAGGGCCCACCGGGGAGCTGTTTTTT.

This clone showed up many times. The chain has TRBV6-6 and TRBJ1-4; 7 positions match TRBD1. CDR3 length: 12 residues. Germline loops: CDR1 MNHNY, CDR2 SVGAGI (reference sequence). J was trimmed by 8 bases and V by 5 bases; bases with no gene match: 2. CDR3 DNA: TGTGCCAGCAGTCCGGGACAGGAAAAACTGTTTTTT. The encoded protein is CASSPGQEKLFF.

J is TRBJ1-5 and V is TRBV28; D unresolved. The germline gives CDR1 MDHEN, CDR2 SYDVKM. The CDR3 has 15 amino acids. Trimming removed 7 bases at V and 9 bases at J, with 22 bases between. The CDR3 bases are TGTGCCAGCACCCCCCGGCTTCGTGGGTTCTCGCCCCAGCATTTT. Translated, it gives CASTPRLRGFSPQHF.

The chain recombines TRBV5-1 with TRBJ1-4; 9 nucleotides line up with TRBD1. V lost 3 bases, J lost 8 bases, and 5 bases stayed unmatched. The CDR3 has 14 amino acids. The V gene's germline CDR1 is SGHRS and CDR2 YFSETQ. As DNA, the CDR3 is TGCGCCAGCAGCTGGGACAGGGTAGGGGAAAAACTGTTTTTT. Its protein product is CASSWDRVGEKLFF.

The CDR3 loop reads CAIRQQDYGYTF. In DNA form, the CDR3 reads TGTGCCATCAGACAGCAAGACTATGGCTACACCTTC. The chain combines TRBV10-3 with TRBJ1-2, with no clear D. Germline CDR1 and CDR2: ENHRY and SYGVKD. The CDR3 contains 12 residues. Trimming stripped 6 bases from V and 3 bases from J, with 8 bases between.

The J gene is TRBJ2-7, the V gene TRBV6-5, with 7 nucleotides matching TRBD1. Looked up from germline, CDR1 is MNHEY and CDR2 is SVGAGI. The CDR3 spans 14 residues. With V trimmed by 2 bases and J by 1 base, 2 bases remained unmatched. CDR3 nucleotides: TGTGCCAGCAGTTACCCGGGACAGTCCTACGAGCAGTACTTC. This sequence encodes CASSYPGQSYEQYF.

In its sample, this clone was seen a few times. The rearrangement uses TRBV6-5 and TRBJ1-2; D uncertain. V was trimmed by 0 bases and J by 5 bases, leaving 16 bases between them. This CDR3 is built from 16 residues. Germline V CDR1 and CDR2: MNHEY, SVGAGI. The CDR3 loop is CASSYSVEYSSYGYTF. The CDR3 DNA reads as TGTGCCAGCAGTTACTCGGTGGAGTACTCGAGTTATGGCTACACCTTC.

The chain couples TRBV19 to TRBJ2-2; no firm D call. The CDR3 loop spans 14 amino acids. In germline, CDR1 is LNHDA, CDR2 SQIVND (reference sequence). V gave up 0 bases and J gave up 6 bases, with 8 bases separating them. The CDR3 region has the DNA TGTGCCAGTAGTATAGATCTTTCCGCCGGGGAGCTGTTTTTT. Amino acid sequence: CASSIDLSAGELFF.

The V and J genes are TRBV2 and TRBJ1-2, with D hard to call. The length of the CDR3 is 14 residues. Germline CDR1 and CDR2: SNHLY and FYNNEI. The V end lost 6 bases, the J end lost 4 bases, and 15 bases lay between the germline ends. The CDR3 region is CASRAQQASYGYTF. DNA of the CDR3: TGTGCCAGCAGGGCTCAGCAGGCGAGCTATGGCTACACCTTC.